This TCR beta chain derives from a study of T cell responses to AZD1222 COVID-19 vaccine. General study points: Rises in breadth and depth of Spike-specific TCRs came after two AZD1222 doses. Repertoire sampling occurred only after the peak T cell response.

Here immunoSEQ multiplex PCR was the method, and the copy in TCRdb shows in-frame clones only, minus some. The sample holds roughly 100,000 clones, 82% seen once. To note about this clone: Its cognate antigen is unknown.

This sample comprised peripheral blood, obtained on day 0 of AZD1222 vaccination. The receptor comes from an adult in good health.

The CDR3 DNA reads TGTGCCACCAGTTCCCAGGGATTCGAGCAGTACTTC. This translates into CATSSQGFEQYF. J is TRBJ2-7 and V is TRBV15; weak D call: TRBD1 (5 bases). The V gene's germline CDR1 is LNHNV and CDR2 YYDKDF (reference sequence). The CDR3 runs 12 residues. Trimming stripped 6 bases from V and 6 bases from J, with 12 bases between.